The rows below give T cell receptor beta chains drawn from one sample of a study of T cells in pancreatic ductal adenocarcinoma. Generated by immunoSEQ multiplex PCR, the TCRdb table keeps only in-frame clones and is missing some. The table includes about 16,000 clones, about 88% detected once. Sequenced sample: PBMCs. These receptors originate from a human donor with pancreatic ductal adenocarcinoma. Each CDR3 is given with its conserved first and last residue. Fields, in order: J gene, clone size, D gene, V gene, CDR3 DNA, CDR3 protein. A D gene is named only where the DNA matches it firmly. Clone size, where shown, is once, few, many, or a class for clones that have expanded.

TRBJ2-3	-	-	TRBV7-9	TGTGCCAGCAGCCCCCTTAAAGCCCTAGATACGCAGTATTTT	CASSPLKALDTQYF
TRBJ2-1	-	TRBD1	TRBV5-6	TGTGCCAGCAGCCCGCGGACAGGGGGCACGCCTGAGCAGTTCTTC	CASSPRTGGTPEQFF
TRBJ2-2	-	TRBD1	TRBV5-1	TGCGCCAGCTCGGACAGGGGGCGACTCGCGAACACCGGGGAGCTGTTTTTT	CASSDRGRLANTGELFF
TRBJ1-6	-	TRBD1	TRBV7-2	TGTGCCAGCAGCTGGGACAGAAATTCACCCCTCCACTTT	CASSWDRNSPLHF
TRBJ2-5	-	TRBD1	TRBV5-1	TGCGCCAGCAGCCCTGGCGGGACAGGGGGAAACCAAGAGACCCAGTACTTC	CASSPGGTGGNQETQYF
TRBJ2-7	-	TRBD2	TRBV7-2	TGTGCCAGCAGCTTATCACTAGCGGGGGCGGGCGAGCAGTACTTC	CASSLSLAGAGEQYF
TRBJ1-2	-	-	TRBV5-5	TGTGCCAGCAGCCTGGGACACGGATATGGCTACACCTTC	CASSLGHGYGYTF
TRBJ2-7	-	TRBD2	TRBV2	TGTGCCAGCAAGGGGATTGGACTAGCGGGGCGTGTCGGCTTC	CASKGIGLAGRVGF
TRBJ2-1	-	-	TRBV5-1	TGCGCCAGCAGCTTGGGAGGGAGCACCTACAATGAGCAGTTCTTC	CASSLGGSTYNEQFF
TRBJ2-6	-	-	TRBV10-1	TGCGCCAGCGGACCCAGGGAAACTGGGGCCAACGTCCTGACTTTC	CASGPRETGANVLTF
TRBJ1-6	-	-	TRBV2	TGTGCCAGCAGAAGAATTCGACAGGATAATTCACCCCTCCACTTT	CASRRIRQDNSPLHF
TRBJ1-6	-	-	TRBV7-3	TGTGCCAGCAGCTTGAAGGGGAATTCACCCCTCCACTTT	CASSLKGNSPLHF
TRBJ2-7	once	-	TRBV2	TGTGCCAGCAGTGAATTGGGGCAGGAGAACGAGCAGTACTTC	CASSELGQENEQYF